This T cell receptor (gamma chain) was captured in a study of γδ T cells in repeated Plasmodium falciparum infection. At the level of the study: Donors were malaria-exposed Malian children or age- and gender-matched Australian children. Timepoints: baseline, immediately before selected infections, and 21 days after every infection. Study conclusions and caveats: Repeated controlled infections reportedly drove waves of new clonotype selection in Vdelta2-negative, mostly Vdelta1+, gammadelta repertoires.

The V segment lost 0 bases and the J segment 5 bases; nucleotides outside the gene matches: 7. CDR1 is GITISATS and CDR2 is ISYDGTV in the germline V gene (reference sequence). This CDR3 has 18 residues. Bulk repertoires came from Vgamma9/Vdelta2+ or Vdelta2-negative gammadelta T cells flow-sorted from PBMC. With CATT, TCRdb re-called clones from the multiplex PCR reads. The sample includes 25,000 to 35,000 gamma-chain clones, around 1.4% seen only once; the top ten take just under 20%. This clone was seen a few times. Antigen unknown. TCRdb records a much larger clone's protein for this DNA, with a difference at residue 8 that likely arises from a read error; the protein given is the translation of the DNA.

The chain couples TRGV9 to TRGJP. The J gene, not given by TCRdb, was assigned here from a germline match of the nucleotide sequence. This TCR was sampled from a pool of human donors (malaria-infected and uninfected, not separated). The sample comprised gamma-delta T cells from blood. This chain's CDR3 is CALWEVPVKELGKKIKVF. The CDR3 nucleotides are TGTGCCTTGTGGGAGGTGCCAGTCAAAGAGTTGGGCAAAAAAATCAAGGTATTT.